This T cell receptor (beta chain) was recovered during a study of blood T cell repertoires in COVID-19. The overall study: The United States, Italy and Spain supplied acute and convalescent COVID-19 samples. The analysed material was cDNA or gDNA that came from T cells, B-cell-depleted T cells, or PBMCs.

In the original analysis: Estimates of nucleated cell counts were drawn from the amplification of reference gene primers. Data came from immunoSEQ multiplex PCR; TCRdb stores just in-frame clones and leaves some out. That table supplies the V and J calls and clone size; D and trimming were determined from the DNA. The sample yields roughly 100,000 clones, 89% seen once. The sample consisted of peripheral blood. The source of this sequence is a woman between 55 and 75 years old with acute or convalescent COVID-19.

CDR3 in amino acids: CASSQDHPGVTEAFF. CDR3 sequence (DNA): TGTGCCAGCAGCCAAGACCATCCAGGGGTAACTGAAGCTTTCTTT. The chain uses TRBV4-2 and TRBJ1-1; tentative D call: TRBD1 (6 bases). V was pared by 0 bases and J by 5 bases, with 13 bases between. The CDR3 runs to 15 residues. The germline V gene encodes CDR1 LGHNA and CDR2 YNFKEQ.